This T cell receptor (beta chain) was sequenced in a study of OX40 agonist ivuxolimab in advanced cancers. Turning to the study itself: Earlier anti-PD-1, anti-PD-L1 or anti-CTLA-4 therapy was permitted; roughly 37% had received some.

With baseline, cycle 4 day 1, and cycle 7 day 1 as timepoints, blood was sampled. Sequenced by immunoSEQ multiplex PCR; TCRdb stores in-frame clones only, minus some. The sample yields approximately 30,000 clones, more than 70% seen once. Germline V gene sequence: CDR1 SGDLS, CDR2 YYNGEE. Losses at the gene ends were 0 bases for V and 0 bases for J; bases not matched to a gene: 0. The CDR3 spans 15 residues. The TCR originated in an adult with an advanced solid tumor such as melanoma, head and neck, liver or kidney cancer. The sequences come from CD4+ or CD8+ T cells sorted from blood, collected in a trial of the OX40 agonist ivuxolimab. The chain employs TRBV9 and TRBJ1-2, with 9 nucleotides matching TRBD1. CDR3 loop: CASSVGQGANYGYTF. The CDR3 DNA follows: TGTGCCAGCAGCGTAGGACAGGGGGCTAACTATGGCTACACCTTC.